The T cell receptor (beta chain) under discussion was sequenced for a study of blood T cell repertoires in COVID-19. Study summary: In each case, the material was cDNA or gDNA derived from T cells, B-cell-depleted T cells, or PBMCs.

Seattle's cohort entered during active infection and was followed longitudinally. In germline, CDR1 is MNHEY, CDR2 SVGAGI. Trimming removed 7 bases from V and 4 bases from J, with 16 bases in between. This CDR3 has 14 residues. Profiled with immunoSEQ multiplex PCR; TCRdb holds only in-frame clones, not every one. This table has fewer than 300,000 clones, 86% appearing once. This chain joins TRBV6-5 and TRBJ1-2; D not certain. Sequencing used peripheral blood. This receptor was obtained from a man between 50 and 59 years old with COVID-19, enrolled during active disease. The CDR3 DNA reads TGTGCCAGCATTCCGCCGCCTCCTAGCTATGGCTACACCTTC. Its translation: CASIPPPPSYGYTF.